The clone carrying this T cell receptor beta chain was seen many times. Its antigen is unidentified. The record originates from a study of T cell repertoires in aging, cancer and after chemotherapy. Study as a whole: Patients with chronic lymphocytic leukemia were sampled before and after fludarabine- or bendamustine-based chemotherapy. Broader study findings: Compared with age-matched healthy donors, untreated hematological or solid cancer patients showed higher blood TCR clonality. In cancer patients, declining TCR diversity with age involved lost richness and lost evenness. Rebound thymic output was suggested by rising median generation probability during chemotherapy in each cancer cohort.

TCR beta rearrangements were amplified from peripheral blood genomic DNA. CDR3 length equals 12 residues. Trimming shortened V by 5 bases and J by 0 bases, and 2 bases separated the two germline ends. Germline V gene lookup returns CDR1 KGHSH and CDR2 LQKENI. Multiplex touch-down PCR with TRB-A/B primers amplified rearranged V-D-J TRB sequences. One entry per CDR3 protein, called by TCRdb with MiXCR from the multiplex PCR reads. The top ten hold around 9.9% of the sample, which has about 12,000 distinct CDR3 sequences, under 35% seen once. The material sequenced was blood. The sequence derives from a human donor with a blood cancer. V gene TRBV18 combines with J gene TRBJ1-3; D is ambiguous. The CDR3 DNA is TGTGCCAGCTCATACTCTGGAAACACCATATATTTT. Its protein product is CASSYSGNTIYF.